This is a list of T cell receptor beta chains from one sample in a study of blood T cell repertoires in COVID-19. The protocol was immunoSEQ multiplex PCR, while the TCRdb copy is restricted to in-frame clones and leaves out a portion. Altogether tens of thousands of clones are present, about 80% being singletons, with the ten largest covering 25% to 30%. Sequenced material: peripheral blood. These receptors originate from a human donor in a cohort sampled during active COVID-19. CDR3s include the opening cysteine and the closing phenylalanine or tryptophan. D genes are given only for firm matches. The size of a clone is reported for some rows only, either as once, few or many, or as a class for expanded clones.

CDR3 DNA: TGTGCCAGCAGTTCTCACGGGACAGGAGGCAATGAGCAGTTCTTC
CDR3 protein: CASSSHGTGGNEQFF
D gene: TRBD1
clone size: NA
J gene: TRBJ2-1
V gene: TRBV6-5

CDR3 DNA: TGCGCCAGCAGCCAAGGCGGGGGGGTGTGGGAGACCCAGTACTTC
CDR3 protein: CASSQGGGVWETQYF
D gene: TRBD2
clone size: NA
J gene: TRBJ2-5
V gene: TRBV4-1

CDR3 DNA: TGTGCCAGCAGTGCAAACCGGGACAGGGGGCTTGCGGCAGATACGCAGTATTTT
CDR3 protein: CASSANRDRGLAADTQYF
D gene: TRBD1
clone size: NA
J gene: TRBJ2-3
V gene: TRBV28

CDR3 DNA: TGTGCCAGCAGCGGGAACAGGGCTGGGGCCAACGTCCTGACTTTC
CDR3 protein: CASSGNRAGANVLTF
D gene: NA
clone size: once
J gene: TRBJ2-6
V gene: TRBV28

CDR3 DNA: TGTGCCAGCACCCAGGGGATCAATCAGCCCCAGCATTTT
CDR3 protein: CASTQGINQPQHF
D gene: NA
clone size: NA
J gene: TRBJ1-5
V gene: TRBV2

CDR3 DNA: TGTGCCAGCAACCAAGCGGGGGCGGGAGAGCAGTTCTTC
CDR3 protein: CASNQAGAGEQFF
D gene: TRBD2
clone size: NA
J gene: TRBJ2-1
V gene: TRBV12-3/TRBV12-4

CDR3 DNA: TGCAGTGCTAGTGTGGGGGCGCGGGAGACCCAGTACTTC
CDR3 protein: CSASVGARETQYF
D gene: NA
clone size: NA
J gene: TRBJ2-5
V gene: TRBV20-1

CDR3 DNA: TGTGCCACCCAGGACAGGGGGAATCAGCCCCAGCATTTT
CDR3 protein: CATQDRGNQPQHF
D gene: TRBD1
clone size: NA
J gene: TRBJ1-5
V gene: TRBV28

CDR3 DNA: TGTGCCAGTAGGGAACGGGACAGGGGGTTGTCGGGGACTGAAGCTTTCTTT
CDR3 protein: CASRERDRGLSGTEAFF
D gene: TRBD1
clone size: NA
J gene: TRBJ1-1
V gene: TRBV19

CDR3 DNA: TGTGCCAGCAGCCAGTTCAGGGGCTTGGAGACCCAGTACTTC
CDR3 protein: CASSQFRGLETQYF
D gene: NA
clone size: NA
J gene: TRBJ2-5
V gene: TRBV5-4

CDR3 DNA: TGTGCCACCAGCAAGGACAGGAAAGGGGCTATCGATGGCTACACCTTC
CDR3 protein: CATSKDRKGAIDGYTF
D gene: TRBD1
clone size: NA
J gene: TRBJ1-2
V gene: TRBV15

CDR3 DNA: TGTGCCAGCAGCTTATACTCCCAGGAGGGGAACACTGAAGCTTTCTTT
CDR3 protein: CASSLYSQEGNTEAFF
D gene: NA
clone size: NA
J gene: TRBJ1-1
V gene: TRBV7-9

CDR3 DNA: TGTGCCAGCCGACGGCGCGACATTCCCGGAAACACCATATATTTT
CDR3 protein: CASRRRDIPGNTIYF
D gene: NA
clone size: NA
J gene: TRBJ1-3
V gene: TRBV27

CDR3 DNA: TGTGCCAGCAGTGCCCGGGAGGCCCTCCACTTT
CDR3 protein: CASSAREALHF
D gene: NA
clone size: NA
J gene: TRBJ1-6
V gene: TRBV2

CDR3 DNA: TGTGCCAGCAGCCCCGGGACAACTGGAAACACCATATATTTT
CDR3 protein: CASSPGTTGNTIYF
D gene: NA
clone size: few
J gene: TRBJ1-3
V gene: TRBV7-2

CDR3 DNA: TGTGCCAGCAGCTACACTAGCGGGGGCACAGATACGCAGTATTTT
CDR3 protein: CASSYTSGGTDTQYF
D gene: TRBD2
clone size: NA
J gene: TRBJ2-3
V gene: TRBV5-6

CDR3 DNA: TGTGCCAGCAGCCCTCCGGGACAGGTGGGCGAGCAGTACTTC
CDR3 protein: CASSPPGQVGEQYF
D gene: TRBD1
clone size: NA
J gene: TRBJ2-7
V gene: TRBV6-6

CDR3 DNA: TGTGCCATCGCCTCTTACGGGGGGGCTGCAGATACGCAGTATTTT
CDR3 protein: CAIASYGGAADTQYF
D gene: TRBD2
clone size: few
J gene: TRBJ2-3
V gene: TRBV10-3

CDR3 DNA: TGTGCCAGCAGCCCAGCAGGGGGCGTCACCGGGGAGCTGTTTTTT
CDR3 protein: CASSPAGGVTGELFF
D gene: TRBD1
clone size: NA
J gene: TRBJ2-2
V gene: TRBV7-3

CDR3 DNA: TGTGCCAGCAGCTTCGGACTAGCGATCGAGCAGTACTTC
CDR3 protein: CASSFGLAIEQYF
D gene: TRBD2
clone size: NA
J gene: TRBJ2-7
V gene: TRBV7-2

CDR3 DNA: TGTGCCGCCCTGGGACAGTACACCGGGGAGCTGTTTTTT
CDR3 protein: CAALGQYTGELFF
D gene: TRBD1
clone size: NA
J gene: TRBJ2-2
V gene: TRBV10-3

CDR3 DNA: TGTGCCAGTAGTATCTTCTATGTCGGACAGGGGGCCTACGAGCAGTACTTC
CDR3 protein: CASSIFYVGQGAYEQYF
D gene: TRBD1
clone size: NA
J gene: TRBJ2-7
V gene: TRBV19

CDR3 DNA: TGTGCCAGCAGCTTCAACAGGCAGCGCGAGCAGTACTTC
CDR3 protein: CASSFNRQREQYF
D gene: NA
clone size: NA
J gene: TRBJ2-7
V gene: TRBV5-4

CDR3 DNA: TGTGCCAGTCGGACAGTAGCCAAAAACATTCAGTACTTC
CDR3 protein: CASRTVAKNIQYF
D gene: NA
clone size: NA
J gene: TRBJ2-4
V gene: TRBV6-5

CDR3 DNA: TGTGCCAGCAGCCCATTTAATACAGAGATCAACACTGAAGCTTTCTTT
CDR3 protein: CASSPFNTEINTEAFF
D gene: NA
clone size: NA
J gene: TRBJ1-1
V gene: TRBV7-9

CDR3 DNA: TGTGCCATCGGGGGGGGGAATCAGCAGTTCTTC
CDR3 protein: CAIGGGNQQFF
D gene: TRBD2
clone size: NA
J gene: TRBJ2-1
V gene: TRBV10-3

CDR3 DNA: TGTGCCAGCAGCTTGAGCTTGTACTCTGGAAACACCATATATTTT
CDR3 protein: CASSLSLYSGNTIYF
D gene: NA
clone size: NA
J gene: TRBJ1-3
V gene: TRBV6-5

CDR3 DNA: TGCGCCAGCAGCCAAGGGGGACAGGGCACTGGAAACACCATATATTTT
CDR3 protein: CASSQGGQGTGNTIYF
D gene: TRBD1
clone size: NA
J gene: TRBJ1-3
V gene: TRBV4-1

CDR3 DNA: TGTGCCAGCAGTGGGGCAGGGGGGTCCTATGGCTACACCTTC
CDR3 protein: CASSGAGGSYGYTF
D gene: TRBD1
clone size: few
J gene: TRBJ1-2
V gene: TRBV2

CDR3 DNA: TGTGCCAGCTCACCCAGGACAGGGGGACTTGCGGGCTACACCTTC
CDR3 protein: CASSPRTGGLAGYTF
D gene: TRBD1
clone size: NA
J gene: TRBJ1-2
V gene: TRBV18

CDR3 DNA: TGCAGCGTTGAAGATCGGCGGCGCACAGATACGCAGTATTTT
CDR3 protein: CSVEDRRRTDTQYF
D gene: NA
clone size: NA
J gene: TRBJ2-3
V gene: TRBV29-1

CDR3 DNA: TGTGCCAGCTCACCACTTATTCGGGGAGTCTCGACTAACTATGGCTACACCTTC
CDR3 protein: CASSPLIRGVSTNYGYTF
D gene: NA
clone size: NA
J gene: TRBJ1-2
V gene: TRBV18

CDR3 DNA: TGTGCCAGCAGCCGGGACAGGGGGTCTTTCAAGACGTTCTTC
CDR3 protein: CASSRDRGSFKTFF
D gene: TRBD1
clone size: NA
J gene: TRBJ2-1
V gene: TRBV7-9

CDR3 DNA: TGTGCCAGCAGCTTGGAGGGGACCCTTTCGAATCGGCCCCTCCACTTT
CDR3 protein: CASSLEGTLSNRPLHF
D gene: NA
clone size: many
J gene: TRBJ1-6
V gene: TRBV7-8

CDR3 DNA: TGTGCCAGCAGCTTAGGGCCCAACTACGAGCAGTACTTC
CDR3 protein: CASSLGPNYEQYF
D gene: NA
clone size: NA
J gene: TRBJ2-7
V gene: TRBV7-9

CDR3 DNA: TGTGCCAGCAGCTTTGAAAACCCGGGACTAGCGGGCGGCTCCTACAATGAGCAGTTCTTC
CDR3 protein: CASSFENPGLAGGSYNEQFF
D gene: TRBD2
clone size: few
J gene: TRBJ2-1
V gene: TRBV5-4

CDR3 DNA: TGCGCCAGCAGCCAACGGGAAGTTGGGACAGATACGCAGTATTTT
CDR3 protein: CASSQREVGTDTQYF
D gene: NA
clone size: few
J gene: TRBJ2-3
V gene: TRBV4-3

CDR3 DNA: TGTGCCAGCAGCCCTGGGGACAGCTACGAGCAGTACTTC
CDR3 protein: CASSPGDSYEQYF
D gene: TRBD1
clone size: NA
J gene: TRBJ2-7
V gene: TRBV6-6

CDR3 DNA: TGTGCCAGCAGCTTGACTAGCGGGCCCCTAGCGGGTGAGCAGTTCTTC
CDR3 protein: CASSLTSGPLAGEQFF
D gene: TRBD2
clone size: NA
J gene: TRBJ2-1
V gene: TRBV13

CDR3 DNA: TGTGCCAGCAGTGATTTGGCTAGACAGGCTAGAAACTATGGCTACACCTTC
CDR3 protein: CASSDLARQARNYGYTF
D gene: NA
clone size: many
J gene: TRBJ1-2
V gene: TRBV2

CDR3 DNA: TGTGCCAGCAGCGCAGGGGGTAGCAATCAGCCCCAGCATTTT
CDR3 protein: CASSAGGSNQPQHF
D gene: TRBD1
clone size: once
J gene: TRBJ1-5
V gene: TRBV5-4

CDR3 DNA: TGTGCCAGCAGCTGGGGGGGCCGGGGGACTGAAGCTTTCTTT
CDR3 protein: CASSWGGRGTEAFF
D gene: NA
clone size: NA
J gene: TRBJ1-1
V gene: TRBV5-5

CDR3 DNA: TGCGCCAGCAGCCAAGCACGAGACAAGGATTCACCCCTCCACTTT
CDR3 protein: CASSQARDKDSPLHF
D gene: NA
clone size: NA
J gene: TRBJ1-6
V gene: TRBV4-1

CDR3 DNA: TGCGCCAGCAGCCCGCAGGGACAGGGTATCAATGAGCAGTTCTTC
CDR3 protein: CASSPQGQGINEQFF
D gene: TRBD1
clone size: NA
J gene: TRBJ2-1
V gene: TRBV5-1

CDR3 DNA: TGTGCCAGCAGTTTCACAGGGGGAGAGACCCAGTACTTC
CDR3 protein: CASSFTGGETQYF
D gene: TRBD1
clone size: NA
J gene: TRBJ2-5
V gene: TRBV11-3

CDR3 DNA: TGTGCCAGCAGCGCGACAGGGGGCTACACTGAAGCTTTCTTT
CDR3 protein: CASSATGGYTEAFF
D gene: TRBD1
clone size: once
J gene: TRBJ1-1
V gene: TRBV9

CDR3 DNA: TGTGCCAGCAGTACCCAGGGGGTACGGGGCTACACCTTC
CDR3 protein: CASSTQGVRGYTF
D gene: TRBD1
clone size: NA
J gene: TRBJ1-2
V gene: TRBV27

CDR3 DNA: TGTGCCAGCAGCTCTCTGGGGCCGGCCTCTGGAAACACCATATATTTT
CDR3 protein: CASSSLGPASGNTIYF
D gene: NA
clone size: few
J gene: TRBJ1-3
V gene: TRBV11-2

CDR3 DNA: TGTGCCAGCAGGAGGCCGGGGGATACGCAGTATTTT
CDR3 protein: CASRRPGDTQYF
D gene: NA
clone size: once
J gene: TRBJ2-3
V gene: TRBV7-3

CDR3 DNA: TGTGCCAGCAGCCAAATATTGGGACAGGGAGAGACCCAGTACTTC
CDR3 protein: CASSQILGQGETQYF
D gene: TRBD1
clone size: NA
J gene: TRBJ2-5
V gene: TRBV11-3

CDR3 DNA: TGCGCCAGCAGCCAGCAGGGTTCAGACACTGAAGCTTTCTTT
CDR3 protein: CASSQQGSDTEAFF
D gene: NA
clone size: NA
J gene: TRBJ1-1
V gene: TRBV4-1

CDR3 DNA: TGTGCCAGCAGCCAAGACCTCCAGGCCCCCTCTGGCTACACCTTC
CDR3 protein: CASSQDLQAPSGYTF
D gene: NA
clone size: few
J gene: TRBJ1-2
V gene: TRBV3-1/TRBV3-2

CDR3 DNA: TGTGCCAGCAGTTTCCGCAGGGCAACTAATGAAAAACTGTTTTTT
CDR3 protein: CASSFRRATNEKLFF
D gene: NA
clone size: NA
J gene: TRBJ1-4
V gene: TRBV27